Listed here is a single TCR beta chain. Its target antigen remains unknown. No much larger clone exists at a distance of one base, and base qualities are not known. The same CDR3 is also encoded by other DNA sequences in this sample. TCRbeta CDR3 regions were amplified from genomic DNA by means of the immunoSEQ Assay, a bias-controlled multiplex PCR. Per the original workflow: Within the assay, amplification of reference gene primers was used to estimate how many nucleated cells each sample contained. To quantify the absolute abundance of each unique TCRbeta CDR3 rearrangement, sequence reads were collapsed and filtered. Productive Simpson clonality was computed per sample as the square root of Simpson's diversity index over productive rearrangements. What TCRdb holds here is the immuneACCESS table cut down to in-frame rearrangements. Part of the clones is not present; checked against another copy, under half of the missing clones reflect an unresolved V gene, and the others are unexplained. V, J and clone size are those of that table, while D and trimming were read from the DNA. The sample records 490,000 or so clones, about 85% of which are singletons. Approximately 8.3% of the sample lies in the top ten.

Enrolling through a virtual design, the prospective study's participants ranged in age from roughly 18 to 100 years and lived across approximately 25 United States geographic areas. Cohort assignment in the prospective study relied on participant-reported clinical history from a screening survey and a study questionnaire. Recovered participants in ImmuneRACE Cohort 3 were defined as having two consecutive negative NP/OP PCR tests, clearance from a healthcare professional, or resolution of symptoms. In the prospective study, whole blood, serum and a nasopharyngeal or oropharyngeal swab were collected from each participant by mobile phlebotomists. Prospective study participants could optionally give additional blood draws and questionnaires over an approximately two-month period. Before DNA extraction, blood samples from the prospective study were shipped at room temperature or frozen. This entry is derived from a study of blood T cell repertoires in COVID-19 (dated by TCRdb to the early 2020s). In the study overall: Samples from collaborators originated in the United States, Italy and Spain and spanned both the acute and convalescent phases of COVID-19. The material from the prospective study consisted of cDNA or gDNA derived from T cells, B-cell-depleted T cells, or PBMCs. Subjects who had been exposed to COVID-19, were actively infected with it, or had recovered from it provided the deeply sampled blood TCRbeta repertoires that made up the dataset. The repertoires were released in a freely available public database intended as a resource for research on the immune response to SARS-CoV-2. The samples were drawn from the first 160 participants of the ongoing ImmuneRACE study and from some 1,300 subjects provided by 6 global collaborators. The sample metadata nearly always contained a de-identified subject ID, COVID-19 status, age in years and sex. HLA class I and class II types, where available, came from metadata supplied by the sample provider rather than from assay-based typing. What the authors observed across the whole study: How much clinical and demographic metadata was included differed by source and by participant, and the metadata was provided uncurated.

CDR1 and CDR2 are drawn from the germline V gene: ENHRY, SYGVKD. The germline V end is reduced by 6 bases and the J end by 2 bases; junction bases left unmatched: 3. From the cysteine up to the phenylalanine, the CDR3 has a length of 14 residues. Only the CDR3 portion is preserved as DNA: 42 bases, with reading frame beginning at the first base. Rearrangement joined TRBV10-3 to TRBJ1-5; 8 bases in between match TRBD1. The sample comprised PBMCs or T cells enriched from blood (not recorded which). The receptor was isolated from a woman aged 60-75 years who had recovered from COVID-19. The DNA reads TGTGCCATCAGCACGGACAGGGGCAATCAGCCCCAGCATTTT. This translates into CAISTDRGNQPQHF.